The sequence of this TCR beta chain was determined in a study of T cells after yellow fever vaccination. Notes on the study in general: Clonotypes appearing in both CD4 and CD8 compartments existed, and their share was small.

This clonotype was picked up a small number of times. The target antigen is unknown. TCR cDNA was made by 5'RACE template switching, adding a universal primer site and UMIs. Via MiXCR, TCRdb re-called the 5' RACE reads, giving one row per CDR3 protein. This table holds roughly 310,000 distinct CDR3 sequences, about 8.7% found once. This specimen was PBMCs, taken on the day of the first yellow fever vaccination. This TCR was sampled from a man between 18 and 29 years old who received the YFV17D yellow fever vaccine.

CDR3 in DNA: TGCAGTGCTAGAGCCGACAGGGGGTCCTACGAGCAGTACGTC. Translation: CSARADRGSYEQYV. The V call is TRBV20-1, the J call TRBJ2-7, with 9 bases aligning to TRBD1. Trimming cost V 1 base and J 1 base; bases outside gene matches: 2. CDR1 and CDR2 from the germline V gene are DFQATT and SNEGSKA (reference sequence). This CDR3 is 14 amino acids long.